The 17 T cell receptor beta chains reported below all come from one sample, sequenced in a study of T cells in Graves' hyperthyroidism and ophthalmopathy. The CDR3 regions of TCR beta were amplified from RNA transcripts. The TCR CDR3 was amplified in a first-round RT-PCR using the HTBI primer set. TCRdb redid the calling of the multiplex PCR reads with MiXCR, one entry per CDR3 protein. The sample consists of a few hundred thousand distinct CDR3 sequences, roughly 13% of them appearing once. What was sequenced was blood. All receptors come from a woman in her forties with Graves' ophthalmopathy.

This clonotype was recorded at least ten times. This chain joins TRBV28 and TRBJ1-1; tentatively, D is TRBD1 (6 bases). The germline CDR1 and CDR2 sequences are MDHEN and SYDVKM. V was pared by 7 bases and J by 0 bases, with 12 bases between. This CDR3 region has 14 residues. CDR3: CASISDSMNTEAFF. In nucleotides, the CDR3 is TGTGCCAGCATTTCGGACAGTATGAACACTGAAGCTTTCTTT. The full variable domain, completed using reference TRBV28 and TRBJ1-1, is DVKVTQSSRYLVKRTGEKVFLECVQDMDHENMFWYRQDPGLGLRLIYFSYDVKMKEKGDIPEGYSVSREKKERFSLILESASTNQTSMYLCASISDSMNTEAFFGQGTRLTVV.

This clonotype was picked up a small number of times. The chain recombines TRBV30 with TRBJ2-7, with 7 positions matching TRBD1. This CDR3 region has 12 residues. V lost 1 base and J lost 5; bases outside the gene matches: 2. The germline CDR1 and CDR2 sequences are GTSNPN and SVGIG (reference sequence). The CDR3 nucleotides are TGTGCCTGGAGTGGGACAGGTCACGAGCAGTACTTC. Translated, it gives CAWSGTGHEQYF.

This clonotype was seen ten or more times. The rearrangement uses TRBV11-3 and TRBJ2-3; no firm D call. This CDR3 contains 13 residues. Germline lookup yields CDR1 SGHNT and CDR2 YENEEA. V was trimmed by 1 base and J by 5 bases, leaving 7 bases between them. CDR3 loop: CASSLVSGDTQYF. The CDR3, as DNA: TGTGCCAGCAGCTTAGTATCAGGAGATACGCAGTATTTT.

This clonotype was observed a few times. The CDR3 protein is CATSTPSGHGELFF. DNA of the CDR3: TGTGCCACCAGCACCCCCTCGGGGCATGGGGAGCTGTTTTTT. The chain is built from TRBV15 and TRBJ2-2; D may be TRBD1 or TRBD2 (5 bases each). The ends were cut back, 4 bases at V and 8 bases at J, with 14 bases in the middle. The CDR3 is made up of 14 amino acids. The germline V gene has CDR1 LNHNV and CDR2 YYDKDF (reference sequence).

In its sample, this clonotype was seen many times. This chain links TRBV12-3 or TRBV12-4 with TRBJ1-2; 7 positions match TRBD1. The CDR3 length is 13 residues. V gave up 4 bases and J gave up 5 bases; unmatched junction bases: 4. In DNA form, the CDR3 reads TGTGCCAGCAGTTCGGGACAGAGATATGGCTACACCTTC. Translating it yields CASSSGQRYGYTF.

The CDR3 here is CATSRERRSYEQYF. The CDR3 region has the DNA TGTGCCACCAGCAGAGAACGGAGGTCCTACGAGCAGTACTTC. This chain links TRBV15 with TRBJ2-7, with D possibly matching TRBD2 (5 bases). The CDR3 totals 14 residues. CDR1 LNHNV and CDR2 YYDKDF come from the germline V gene (reference sequence). Trimming cost V 0 bases and J 1 base, with 7 bases left between them.

CDR3 amino acids: CSAMDGNQPQHF. CDR3 nucleotide sequence: TGCAGTGCGATGGACGGTAATCAGCCCCAGCATTTT. The genes are TRBV20-1 and TRBJ1-5, with unresolved D. V lost 6 bases and J lost 4, with 10 bases in between. The germline CDR1 and CDR2 sequences are DFQATT and SNEGSKA (reference sequence). This CDR3 has 12 amino acids.

In this sample, this clonotype turned up a few times. J is TRBJ1-1 and V is TRBV19; 7 positions match TRBD1. V lost 7 bases to trimming and J lost 3 bases; unmatched junction nucleotides: 5. CDR3 length: 13 residues. The V gene's germline CDR1 is LNHDA and CDR2 SQIVND (reference sequence). CDR3 in amino acids: CASKEGADTEAFF. The CDR3 coding sequence is TGTGCCAGTAAGGAGGGGGCGGACACTGAAGCTTTCTTT.

Many counts were recorded for this clonotype. The chain is built from TRBV5-6 and TRBJ2-5; 7 bases line up with TRBD1. V dropped 8 bases and J dropped 5; count of bases not matched to a gene: 6. The CDR3 runs 12 residues. The germline V gene encodes CDR1 SGHDT and CDR2 YYEEEE. CDR3 bases: TGTGCCAGTACAGGGGTTGGGGAGACCCAGTACTTC. Its protein product is CASTGVGETQYF.

The chain carries TRBV5-1 and TRBJ1-2; the D is unclear. The germline gives CDR1 SGHRS, CDR2 YFSETQ. Trimming took 1 base from V and 4 from J, leaving 17 bases between them. The CDR3 spans 16 residues. The DNA for the CDR3 is TGCGCCAGCAGCTTGCTTGCATCCACTAAGGGCTATGGCTACACCTTC. Amino acid sequence: CASSLLASTKGYGYTF.

This clonotype was detected many times. The gene calls are TRBV6-1 and TRBJ2-1; tentatively, D is TRBD2 (5 bases). CDR3 length equals 15 residues. Deletions cut 3 bases from V and 0 bases from J, with 9 bases between. The V gene's germline CDR1 is MNHNS and CDR2 SASEGT. Written as DNA, the CDR3 is TGTGCCAGCAGTGACCGGGGTAGCTCCTACAATGAGCAGTTCTTC. This codes for CASSDRGSSYNEQFF.

Ten or more counts support this clonotype. CDR3 coding DNA: TGTGCCAGCAGCTCGGGGGTGAGGGTCCCCGGGGAGCTGTTTTTT. It translates to CASSSGVRVPGELFF. This chain links TRBV7-9 with TRBJ2-2; possible D gene TRBD2, 6 bases. Trimming took 4 bases from V and 6 from J, leaving 15 bases between them. The CDR3 consists of 15 residues. Per the germline V gene, CDR1 is SEHNR and CDR2 is FQNEAQ (reference sequence).

This clonotype was observed a few times. The chain couples TRBV6-1 to TRBJ2-5; 11 bases map to TRBD2. J lost 5 bases, V lost 6 bases, and 8 bases had no gene match. The CDR3 is 15 residues long. Germline V gene lookup returns CDR1 MNHNS and CDR2 SASEGT. Here the CDR3 reads CASRVAGGPTETQYF. CDR3 coding DNA: TGTGCCAGCAGGGTAGCGGGAGGGCCAACGGAGACCCAGTACTTC.

The genes are TRBV2 and TRBJ2-7; TRBD1 aligns across 7 bases. J lost 4 bases, V lost 5 bases, and 8 bases had no gene match. The length of the CDR3 is 14 residues. The germline V gene has CDR1 SNHLY and CDR2 FYNNEI. The CDR3, as DNA: TGTGCCAGCAGTACTCGGAGACAGGGTTACGAGCAGTACTTC. Translating gives CASSTRRQGYEQYF.

This clonotype appeared many times. This chain connects TRBV25-1 to TRBJ1-4; 7 nucleotides align to TRBD1. Germline CDR1 MGHDK, CDR2 SYGVNS. The length of the CDR3 is 16 residues. With 1 base clipped from V and 5 bases from J, the junction kept 7 bases outside the gene matches. CDR3 nucleotide sequence: TGTGCCAGCAGTGAATCCCTGACAGGGTGGAATGAAAAACTGTTTTTT. Amino acids: CASSESLTGWNEKLFF.

This clonotype showed up many times. The junction does not match germline at one end; this may be a read error. The chain combines TRBV27 with TRBJ1-1; no definite D call. The CDR3 covers 16 residues. The germline V gene encodes CDR1 MNHEY and CDR2 SMNVEV (reference sequence). The CDR3 loop reads CTSSLPPDLLDTEAFF. CDR3 sequence (DNA): TGTACCAGCAGTTTACCTCCCGACCTTCTGGACACTGAAGCTTTCTTT.

Many counts were recorded for this clonotype. The V gene is TRBV15, the J gene TRBJ2-1, with D perhaps TRBD2 (5 bases). The CDR3 extends over 17 amino acids. V lost 1 base, J lost 0 bases, and 13 bases lay in between. Germline CDR1 and CDR2: LNHNV and YYDKDF (reference sequence). The CDR3 sequence: CATSRVPGFSSYNEQFF. The CDR3, as DNA: TGTGCCACCAGCAGAGTTCCGGGATTTAGCTCCTACAATGAGCAGTTCTTC.